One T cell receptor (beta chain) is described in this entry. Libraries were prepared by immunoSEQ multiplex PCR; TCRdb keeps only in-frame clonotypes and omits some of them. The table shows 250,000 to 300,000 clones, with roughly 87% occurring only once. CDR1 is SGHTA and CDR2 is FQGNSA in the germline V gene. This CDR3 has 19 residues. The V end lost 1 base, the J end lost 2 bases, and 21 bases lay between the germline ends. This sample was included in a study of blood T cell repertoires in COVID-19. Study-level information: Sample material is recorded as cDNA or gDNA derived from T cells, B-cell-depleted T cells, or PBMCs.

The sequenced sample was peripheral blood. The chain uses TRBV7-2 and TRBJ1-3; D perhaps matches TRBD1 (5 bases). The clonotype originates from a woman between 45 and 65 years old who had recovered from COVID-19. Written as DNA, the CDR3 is TGTGCCAGCAGCTTAGTCCCCCCCCTCCGGGGGAGCACTGGAAACACCATATATTTT. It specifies CASSLVPPLRGSTGNTIYF.